These 28 T cell receptor beta chains were all obtained from the same sample, sequenced in a study of vaccination effects on CD4 cells after COVID-19. Antigens of these TCRs are unknown. Profiled with immunoSEQ multiplex PCR; TCRdb holds only in-frame clones, not every one. The profile covers 30,000 or so clones, with 74% appearing a single time and 15% taken by the ten largest. The culture ran for 9 to 11 days, and then CD4+ T cells were isolated. Participants completed two doses of the BNT162b2 or mRNA-1273 vaccine. The material was CD4+ T cells from PBMCs cultured without peptide, obtained after COVID-19 vaccination. These receptors were obtained from a human donor who received a COVID-19 vaccine.

The CDR3 DNA sequence: TGTGCCAGCAGCCCCGGGACTAGCGGGTACAATGAGCAGTTCTTC. It encodes CASSPGTSGYNEQFF. The chain recombines TRBV3-1 (or the pseudogene TRBV3-2) with TRBJ2-1; 12 bases match TRBD2. The CDR3 covers 15 residues. The V segment lost 4 bases and the J segment 4 bases; nucleotides outside the gene matches: 2. Germline V lookup: CDR1 LGHDT, CDR2 YNNKEL (reference sequence).

This rearrangement joins TRBV6-5 to TRBJ2-7, with D possibly matching TRBD1 (6 bases). In germline, CDR1 is MNHEY, CDR2 SVGAGI. V lost 6 bases, J lost 2 bases, and 11 bases lay in between. The CDR3 spans 13 residues. The CDR3 loop reads CASSEDSPYEQYF. CDR3 coding DNA: TGTGCCAGCAGCGAGGACAGTCCCTACGAGCAGTACTTC.

The chain is built from TRBV27 and TRBJ1-5; 8 nucleotides align to TRBD1. Germline assignment: CDR1 MNHEY and CDR2 SMNVEV (reference sequence). The V segment lost 6 bases and the J segment 2 bases; nucleotides outside the gene matches: 6. The CDR3 is 15 amino acids. The CDR3 loop is CASSASTGGNQPQHF. DNA for the CDR3: TGTGCCAGCAGCGCCTCGACAGGGGGCAATCAGCCCCAGCATTTT.

V gene TRBV3-1 (or the pseudogene TRBV3-2) combines with J gene TRBJ1-2, with TRBD1 as a possible D gene (5 bases). The CDR3 is 16 amino acids. Per the germline V gene, CDR1 is LGHDT and CDR2 is YNNKEL (reference sequence). The V gene lost 0 bases and the J gene lost 2 bases, with 13 bases spanning the gap. The CDR3 protein is CASSQDVGTVNYGYTF. The CDR3 nucleotides are TGTGCCAGCAGCCAAGATGTCGGGACGGTCAACTATGGCTACACCTTC.

V usage is TRBV5-1 and J usage is TRBJ1-1; tentative D call: TRBD1 (5 bases). Germline V gene data show CDR1 as SGHRS and CDR2 as YFSETQ. Trimming took off 0 bases at V and 5 bases at J, with 11 bases between the two ends. The CDR3 extends over 14 amino acids. Here the CDR3 reads CASSLAGEGTEAFF. Written as DNA, the CDR3 is TGCGCCAGCAGCTTGGCGGGGGAAGGGACTGAAGCTTTCTTT.

This rearrangement joins TRBV2 to TRBJ1-1; TRBD1 matches at 7 bases. This CDR3 spans 16 amino acids. Looked up from germline, CDR1 is SNHLY and CDR2 is FYNNEI. V lost 7 bases to trimming and J lost 4 bases; unmatched junction nucleotides: 15. The DNA of the CDR3 is TGTGCCAGCAAGGTTTTTGGGACAGCGAGGGGCACTGAAGCTTTCTTT. Translated, it gives CASKVFGTARGTEAFF.

This clone was detected only a few times. This chain uses TRBV3-1 (or the pseudogene TRBV3-2) with TRBJ1-2; TRBD1 matches 7 bases. The length of the CDR3 is 15 residues. J gave up 5 bases and V 4 bases, and 10 bases lay outside the gene matches. CDR1 LGHDT and CDR2 YNNKEL come from the germline V gene (reference sequence). The CDR3 sequence is CASSPRQGVKYGYTF. The CDR3 nucleotides are TGTGCCAGCAGCCCCCGACAGGGTGTTAAGTATGGCTACACCTTC.

J is TRBJ2-7 and V is TRBV9, with D possibly TRBD2 on 5 matching bases. Trimming pared 7 bases from V and 0 bases from J, leaving 11 bases between. The germline gives CDR1 SGDLS, CDR2 YYNGEE. This CDR3 has 13 amino acids. The CDR3 sequence: CASSPGTSYEQYF. In DNA form, the CDR3 reads TGTGCCAGCTCCCCGGGAACCTCCTACGAGCAGTACTTC.

The chain uses TRBV4-1 and TRBJ2-3; D unresolved. V lost 0 bases, J lost 5 bases, and 6 bases lay in between. This CDR3 is built from 13 residues. Per germline, CDR1 MGHRA and CDR2 YSYEKL. The CDR3 sequence is CASSQDYVDTQYF. Written as DNA, the CDR3 is TGCGCCAGCAGCCAAGATTATGTAGATACGCAGTATTTT.

V gene TRBV19 combines with J gene TRBJ2-1; 8 nucleotides agree with TRBD2. Unmatched junction bases numbered 6, after V lost 1 base and J lost 4 bases. The CDR3 is 16 residues long. Germline V gene data show CDR1 as LNHDA and CDR2 as SQIVND (reference sequence). The CDR3 protein is CASSIGVSGDYNEQFF. The DNA for the CDR3 is TGTGCCAGTAGTATAGGGGTTAGCGGGGATTACAATGAGCAGTTCTTC.

V gene TRBV5-4 combines with J gene TRBJ2-5, with TRBD2 identical over 7 bases. CDR1 is SGHNT and CDR2 is YYREEE in the germline V gene (reference sequence). V shed 5 bases, J shed 2 bases, and the junction held 9 bases outside the gene matches. This CDR3 is 15 amino acids long. CDR3: CASRVGEAGQETQYF. CDR3 sequence (DNA): TGTGCCAGCAGAGTCGGGGAAGCGGGGCAAGAGACCCAGTACTTC.

The rearrangement joins TRBV12-5 to TRBJ1-5; 10 bases are a match to TRBD1. There are 13 residues in the CDR3. After removal of 9 bases from V and 7 bases from J, the junction contained 6 bases not matched to a gene. Germline loops: CDR1 LGHNT, CDR2 FRNRAP. The chain's CDR3 is CASRTGGDQPQHF. DNA for the CDR3: TGTGCTAGCCGGACAGGGGGGGACCAGCCCCAGCATTTT. Filled out from reference TRBV12-5 and TRBJ1-5, the complete variable domain reads DARVTQTPRHKVTEMGQEVTMRCQPILGHNTVFWYRQTMMQGLELLAYFRNRAPLDDSGMPKDRFSAEMPDATLATLKIQPSEPRDSAVYFCASRTGGDQPQHFGDGTRLSIL.

This clone was recorded only once. J is TRBJ2-6 and V is TRBV6-6; no clear D. The CDR3 runs 16 residues. The V end was cut by 2 bases, the J end by 0 bases, with 8 bases between. From germline, CDR1 is MNHNY and CDR2 SVGAGI (reference sequence). The CDR3 nucleotides are TGTGCCAGCAGTTACAGTCCGTTCTCTGGGGCCAACGTCCTGACTTTC. Translating gives CASSYSPFSGANVLTF.

There are a few counts of this clone. CDR3 protein: CASSVDGGPYYGYTF. The CDR3 nucleotides read TGTGCCAGCAGCGTAGATGGAGGGCCCTACTATGGCTACACCTTC. The J gene is TRBJ1-2, the V gene TRBV9; D not certain. V lost 0 bases and J 3 bases, leaving 12 bases between the germline ends. The CDR3 has 15 amino acids. CDR1 and CDR2 from the germline V gene are SGDLS and YYNGEE.

This clone has just one count. The chain is built from TRBV28 and TRBJ2-6, with 8 nucleotides matching TRBD1. CDR3 length equals 18 residues. The V and J ends lost 3 bases and 0 bases, in that order; junction bases with no gene match: 7. CDR1 is MDHEN and CDR2 is SYDVKM in the germline V gene. CDR3 nucleotides: TGTGCCAGCAGTTTGCAGGGGGCAAAGAGCTCTGGGGCCAACGTCCTGACTTTC. Translated, it gives CASSLQGAKSSGANVLTF.

The CDR3 protein is CASSQIDRVDYGYTF. The CDR3 DNA reads TGTGCCAGCAGCCAGATAGACAGGGTCGACTATGGCTACACCTTC. The J gene is TRBJ1-2, the V gene TRBV5-6, with 7 positions matching TRBD1. Germline V gene sequence: CDR1 SGHDT, CDR2 YYEEEE. CDR3 length: 15 residues. V lost 4 bases to trimming and J lost 3 bases; unmatched junction nucleotides: 9.

The chain has TRBV7-2 and TRBJ1-5; D ambiguous. CDR3 length equals 14 residues. Trimming pared 1 base from V and 6 bases from J, leaving 10 bases between. Germline V gene sequence: CDR1 SGHTA, CDR2 FQGNSA. CDR3: CASSLETVRQPQHF. The DNA of the CDR3 is TGTGCCAGCAGCTTAGAAACAGTACGTCAGCCCCAGCATTTT.

The chain has TRBV30 and TRBJ2-3; a weak D match, TRBD1 (7 bases). There are 13 residues in the CDR3. V dropped 4 bases and J dropped 1 base, with 9 bases sitting between them. The germline V gene encodes CDR1 GTSNPN and CDR2 SVGIG (reference sequence). The CDR3 DNA sequence: TGTGCCTGGACCAGGGGGGGCACAGATACGCAGTATTTT. It is translated as CAWTRGGTDTQYF.

V usage is TRBV25-1 and J usage is TRBJ1-2, with TRBD1 as a possible D gene (6 bases). V was pared by 1 base and J by 5 bases, with 20 bases between. This CDR3 has 17 amino acids. Germline assignment: CDR1 MGHDK and CDR2 SYGVNS. CDR3 DNA: TGTGCCAGCAGTGAATCCCCCGGACAAGGGGGGAGGTATGGCTACACCTTC. Translated: CASSESPGQGGRYGYTF.

The chain carries TRBV20-1 and TRBJ2-3; unclear D gene. Germline assignment: CDR1 DFQATT and CDR2 SNEGSKA (reference sequence). The CDR3 is 11 residues long. V was trimmed by 2 bases and J by 5 bases, leaving 5 bases between them. CDR3 protein: CSARFLDTQYF. The CDR3 coding sequence is TGCAGTGCTAGATTTCTAGATACGCAGTATTTT.

This sequence joins TRBV14 and TRBJ2-6, with D tentatively TRBD1 (6 bases). Trimming stripped 6 bases from V and 2 bases from J, with 11 bases between. The CDR3 is 15 amino acids. Germline CDR1 reads SGHDN; CDR2 reads FVKESK. The CDR3 DNA reads as TGTGCCAGCAGTCCTACAGGGCCTGGGGCCAACGTCCTGACTTTC. Translated, it gives CASSPTGPGANVLTF.

V gene TRBV7-2 combines with J gene TRBJ1-2, with 12 nucleotides matching TRBD1. The CDR3 has 14 residues. Unmatched junction bases numbered 5, after V lost 4 bases and J lost 8 bases. Germline V lookup: CDR1 SGHTA, CDR2 FQGNSA. CDR3 region: CASSSGQGAFGYTF. In DNA, the CDR3 is TGTGCCAGCAGCTCGGGACAGGGGGCGTTCGGCTACACCTTC.

J is TRBJ2-1 and V is TRBV5-4; TRBD2 matches 10 bases. This CDR3 has 17 amino acids. Germline CDR1 reads SGHNT; CDR2 reads YYREEE (reference sequence). The V segment lost 5 bases and the J segment 4 bases; nucleotides outside the gene matches: 12. The CDR3 loop reads CASRPTLAGGGYNEQFF. The CDR3 nucleotides read TGTGCCAGCAGACCTACCTTAGCGGGAGGTGGGTACAATGAGCAGTTCTTC.

J is TRBJ2-3 and V is TRBV6-6; the D is unclear. The V end was cut by 6 bases, the J end by 0 bases, with 16 bases between. This CDR3 contains 16 residues. Germline assignment: CDR1 MNHNY and CDR2 SVGAGI (reference sequence). The CDR3 is CASSGKFTSSTDTQYF. The DNA for the CDR3 is TGTGCCAGCAGCGGCAAATTTACCTCTAGCACAGATACGCAGTATTTT.

This chain links TRBV19 with TRBJ2-3, with D tentatively TRBD2 (5 bases). The germline V gene encodes CDR1 LNHDA and CDR2 SQIVND (reference sequence). The CDR3 contains 15 residues. V gave up 2 bases and J gave up 2 bases, with 11 bases separating them. CDR3 amino acids: CASSIILADTDTQYF. CDR3 sequence (DNA): TGTGCCAGTAGTATAATTCTAGCAGACACAGATACGCAGTATTTT.

This clone was counted once. This sequence joins TRBV3-1 (or the pseudogene TRBV3-2) and TRBJ2-1; D is undetermined. V dropped 1 base and J dropped 4 bases, with 11 bases sitting between them. The CDR3 runs to 15 residues. The germline V gene encodes CDR1 LGHDT and CDR2 YNNKEL (reference sequence). CDR3 in amino acids: CASSQGSTVYNEQFF. CDR3 in DNA: TGTGCCAGCAGCCAAGGGTCTACGGTTTACAATGAGCAGTTCTTC.

This chain connects TRBV19 to TRBJ1-2; the D is unclear. CDR1 and CDR2 (germline): LNHDA, SQIVND (reference sequence). The CDR3 is 12 residues long. The V end lost 8 bases, the J end lost 2 bases, and 9 bases lay between the germline ends. CDR3 DNA: TGTGCCAGTGCCACTCTAAACTATGGCTACACCTTC. This gives the protein CASATLNYGYTF. The entire variable domain, with the rest obtained from reference TRBV19 and TRBJ1-2, is as follows: DGGITQSPKYLFRKEGQNVTLSCEQNLNHDAMYWYRQDPGQGLRLIYYSQIVNDFQKGDIAEGYSVSREKKESFPLTVTSAQKNPTAFYLCASATLNYGYTFGSGTRLTVV.

The rearrangement joins TRBV10-3 to TRBJ2-7; TRBD2 agrees at 10 bases. CDR3 length equals 19 residues. Germline CDR1 ENHRY, CDR2 SYGVKD. Unmatched junction bases numbered 20, after V lost 6 bases and J lost 3 bases. The CDR3, as DNA: TGTGCCATCAGCCCAGGGTCGGGAGCTAGCGGGAGTCAGGGCTACGAGCAGTACTTC. Its translation is CAISPGSGASGSQGYEQYF.